Following are 29 T cell receptor beta chains from one sample sequenced in a study of blood T cell repertoires in COVID-19. The repertoire was sequenced with immunoSEQ multiplex PCR; TCRdb's copy has only in-frame clones and lacks some. The table lists 50,000 to 65,000 clones, approximately 86% of them singletons. Sequencing was done on a sample of peripheral blood. The receptors stem from a woman older than 75 with COVID-19, enrolled during active disease.

This clone was seen a handful of times. The chain carries TRBV2 and TRBJ1-3; 7 bases map to TRBD1. Trimming cost V 2 bases and J 1 base; bases outside gene matches: 2. The CDR3 length is 15 residues. From germline, CDR1 is SNHLY and CDR2 FYNNEI. DNA for the CDR3: TGTGCCAGCAGTGAACGACAGGGTTCTGGAAACACCATATATTTT. It specifies CASSERQGSGNTIYF.

The chain uses TRBV5-4 and TRBJ2-1; 12 bases map to TRBD1. The V and J ends lost 3 bases and 8 bases, in that order; junction bases with no gene match: 6. The CDR3 length is 15 residues. Germline CDR1 SGHNT, CDR2 YYREEE (reference sequence). CDR3 residues: CASSSRGTGGHEQFF. In DNA form, the CDR3 reads TGTGCCAGCAGCTCCCGCGGGACAGGGGGCCATGAGCAGTTCTTC.

This chain links TRBV3-1 (or the pseudogene TRBV3-2) with TRBJ1-6; unclear D gene. V was trimmed by 1 base and J by 0 bases, leaving 10 bases between them. The V gene's germline CDR1 is LGHDT and CDR2 YNNKEL (reference sequence). The CDR3 has 17 amino acids. The CDR3 loop is CASSQGHSNSYNSPLHF. Here the CDR3 DNA reads TGTGCCAGCAGCCAAGGACACTCAAACTCCTATAATTCACCCCTCCACTTT.

CDR3 coding DNA: TGTGCCAGAAGCCCAAACCCCAGGGGGAACACTGAAGCTTTCTTT. Protein sequence: CARSPNPRGNTEAFF. This chain joins TRBV5-3 and TRBJ1-1; TRBD1 might be the D (6 bases). TRBV5-3 is noted as an ORF with a role that remains uncertain. The CDR3 sequence is 15 residues long. Trimming took off 4 bases at V and 1 base at J, with 14 bases between the two ends.

The rearrangement links TRBV19 to TRBJ1-5, with 8 bases aligning to TRBD1. Germline lookup yields CDR1 LNHDA and CDR2 SQIVND (reference sequence). The trim removed 6 bases at V and 6 bases at J, leaving 10 bases unmatched. The CDR3 has 15 residues. CDR3 nucleotide sequence: TGTGCCAGTAGGGGCGGACAGGGCGGAAGTCAGCCCCAGCATTTT. Translating gives CASRGGQGGSQPQHF. Drawing the rest from reference TRBV19 and TRBJ1-5, the complete variable domain is DGGITQSPKYLFRKEGQNVTLSCEQNLNHDAMYWYRQDPGQGLRLIYYSQIVNDFQKGDIAEGYSVSREKKESFPLTVTSAQKNPTAFYLCASRGGQGGSQPQHFGDGTRLSIL.

The chain couples TRBV6-4 to TRBJ1-2, with D maybe TRBD1 (5 bases). Trimming removed 6 bases at V and 10 bases at J, with 18 bases between. Germline assignment: CDR1 MRHNA and CDR2 SNTAGT. The CDR3 runs to 13 residues. CDR3 loop: CASSPGGTLPYTF. The CDR3 region has the DNA TGTGCCAGCAGCCCCGGGGGTACTCTCCCCTACACCTTC.

The chain combines TRBV6-5 with TRBJ1-1; D is possibly TRBD1 (6 bases). This CDR3 is 12 amino acids long. Germline lookup yields CDR1 MNHEY and CDR2 SVGAGI. V was pared by 5 bases and J by 6 bases, with 10 bases between. DNA for the CDR3: TGTGCCAGCAGTCGGGACATTGCTGAAGCTTTCTTT. Its translation: CASSRDIAEAFF.

In DNA, the CDR3 is TGTGCCAGCAGCCAAGCGCGGAACAGGGTGGCTGAAGCTTTCTTT. It is translated as CASSQARNRVAEAFF. The chain is built from TRBV6-5 and TRBJ1-1; tentative D call: TRBD1 (6 bases). Trimming cost V 6 bases and J 6 bases, with 20 bases left between them. Germline CDR1 and CDR2: MNHEY and SVGAGI. The CDR3 has 15 amino acids.

The genes are TRBV5-1 and TRBJ1-2, with TRBD1 matching over 11 bases. Germline V gene data show CDR1 as SGHRS and CDR2 as YFSETQ. After removal of 0 bases from V and 6 bases from J, the junction contained 1 base not matched to a gene. The CDR3 covers 14 residues. CDR3: CASSLGDRGNGYTF. CDR3 sequence (DNA): TGCGCCAGCAGCTTGGGGGACAGGGGGAATGGCTACACCTTC.

The J gene is TRBJ2-5, the V gene TRBV27; 9 nucleotides line up with TRBD1. The J segment lost 5 bases and the V segment lost 6 bases, leaving 4 bases of the junction unmatched. Germline loops: CDR1 MNHEY, CDR2 SMNVEV (reference sequence). The CDR3 has 13 amino acids. The CDR3 sequence is CASRPTGGETQYF. The CDR3 DNA is TGTGCCAGCAGGCCTACAGGGGGCGAGACCCAGTACTTC.

The J gene is TRBJ1-1, the V gene TRBV2, with TRBD1 matching 9 bases. From germline, CDR1 is SNHLY and CDR2 FYNNEI. This CDR3 comprises 12 residues. V was clipped by 6 bases and J by 10 bases; unmatched bases: 6. The CDR3 DNA reads as TGTGCCAGCAGAGGGACAGGGCGGGGAGCTTTCTTT. It codes for CASRGTGRGAFF.

The chain uses TRBV3-1 (or the pseudogene TRBV3-2) and TRBJ1-2; perhaps TRBD1 as D (6 bases). With 1 base removed from V and 0 bases from J, the gap between germline ends came to 12 bases. This CDR3 has 16 residues. Germline-derived CDR1 and CDR2 are LGHDT and YNNKEL (reference sequence). In DNA form, the CDR3 reads TGTGCCAGCAGCCAAGCTCAGACAGGACCTAACTATGGCTACACCTTC. Protein product: CASSQAQTGPNYGYTF.

The J gene is TRBJ2-2, the V gene TRBV19; TRBD2 agrees at 9 bases. The germline CDR1 and CDR2 sequences are LNHDA and SQIVND (reference sequence). J lost 7 bases, V lost 7 bases, and 16 bases had no gene match. CDR3 length: 17 residues. CDR3 sequence: CASTLLAGGQLGGELFF. The CDR3 DNA reads TGTGCCAGTACCCTTCTCGCGGGGGGGCAATTGGGCGGGGAGCTGTTTTTT.

The V and J genes are TRBV9 and TRBJ2-6; the match to TRBD1 covers 8 bases. With V trimmed by 4 bases and J by 0 bases, 6 bases remained unmatched. The germline V gene encodes CDR1 SGDLS and CDR2 YYNGEE. The CDR3 extends over 17 amino acids. This CDR3 is CASSLTGVLSGANVLTF. The CDR3 DNA follows: TGTGCCAGCAGCCTGACAGGGGTCCTCTCTGGGGCCAACGTCCTGACTTTC.

The V call is TRBV7-5, the J call TRBJ2-7; TRBD1, the table's D call, lacks a check against the DNA. TRBV7-5 is a pseudogene. This CDR3 contains 15 residues. In nucleotides, the CDR3 is TGTGCCAGAAGCCCAGCCGGGACAGCGAACTACGAGCAGTACTTC. As protein: CARSPAGTANYEQYF.

V and J are TRBV5-1 and TRBJ2-2; D possibly corresponds to TRBD2 (5 bases). V lost 0 bases and J 1 base, leaving 13 bases between the germline ends. This CDR3 contains 17 residues. Germline-derived CDR1 and CDR2 are SGHRS and YFSETQ. CDR3 in amino acids: CASSLAGGVRNTGELFF. For the CDR3, the DNA is TGCGCCAGCAGCTTGGCCGGAGGAGTGAGGAACACCGGGGAGCTGTTTTTT.

V and J are TRBV7-9 and TRBJ1-4, with a possible D match to TRBD1 (5 bases). The CDR3 length is 16 residues. Germline assignment: CDR1 SEHNR and CDR2 FQNEAQ (reference sequence). Trimming shortened V by 3 bases and J by 7 bases, and 18 bases separated the two germline ends. In DNA form, the CDR3 reads TGTGCCAGCAGCTTCGCTTCAGGGAGGGTTGGTGAAAAACTGTTTTTT. This translates into CASSFASGRVGEKLFF.

The chain joins TRBV6-6 to TRBJ1-3, with TRBD1 as a possible D gene (6 bases). The germline CDR1 and CDR2 sequences are MNHNY and SVGAGI (reference sequence). The CDR3 has 14 amino acids. Trimming took 7 bases from V and 0 from J, leaving 10 bases between them. CDR3 nucleotides: TGTGCCAGCAATGGGGGCCCCTCTGGAAACACCATATATTTT. This gives the protein CASNGGPSGNTIYF.

This clone was picked up one time. V is TRBV3-1 (or the pseudogene TRBV3-2) and J is TRBJ2-5; 7 bases agree with TRBD2. CDR1 and CDR2 from the germline V gene are LGHDT and YNNKEL (reference sequence). The CDR3 runs to 14 residues. V shed 3 bases, J shed 5 bases, and the junction held 6 bases outside the gene matches. CDR3 DNA sequence: TGTGCCAGCAGCCAGGGTTGGGGGGGGGAGACCCAGTACTTC. It specifies CASSQGWGGETQYF.

V is TRBV5-5 and J is TRBJ2-5; a possible D gene is TRBD2 (6 bases). Between the trimmed V and J ends, which lost 2 bases and 4 bases, there was a span of 9 bases. CDR1 and CDR2 from the germline V gene are SGHKS and YYEKEE (reference sequence). The CDR3 spans 13 residues. This CDR3 is CASSLVGGETQYF. In DNA form, the CDR3 reads TGTGCCAGCAGCTTAGTGGGGGGAGAGACCCAGTACTTC.

This clone was found once. The genes are TRBV7-9 and TRBJ2-2, with 13 nucleotides matching TRBD2. V lost 3 bases, J lost 5 bases, and 6 bases stayed unmatched. CDR1 is SEHNR, CDR2 FQNEAQ, per germline (reference sequence). CDR3 length equals 17 residues. The CDR3 is CASSFGTSGVITGELFF. CDR3 bases: TGTGCCAGCAGCTTTGGGACTAGCGGGGTCATAACCGGGGAGCTGTTTTTT.

The rearrangement joins TRBV6-5 to TRBJ1-1, with D possibly matching TRBD1 (6 bases). The V end lost 6 bases, the J end lost 1 base, and 15 bases lay between the germline ends. The CDR3 sequence is 15 residues long. CDR1 is MNHEY and CDR2 is SVGAGI in the germline V gene. CDR3: CASSAQGLPNTEAFF. The CDR3 bases are TGTGCCAGCAGCGCGCAGGGGCTACCGAACACTGAAGCTTTCTTT.

The gene calls are TRBV2 and TRBJ1-2, with TRBD1 matching 7 bases. This CDR3 spans 14 amino acids. Losses at the gene ends were 5 bases for V and 1 base for J; bases not matched to a gene: 4. Germline loops: CDR1 SNHLY, CDR2 FYNNEI. The CDR3, as DNA: TGTGCCAGCAGTCGCAGACAGGGTAACTATGGCTACACCTTC. Amino acids: CASSRRQGNYGYTF.

The DNA for the CDR3 is TGCGCCAGCAGAGGAGAGGGGGTAACCGGGGAGCTGTTTTTT. Translated: CASRGEGVTGELFF. The chain carries TRBV10-1 and TRBJ2-2; TRBD1 might be the D (6 bases). The CDR3 runs to 14 residues. The V end was cut by 6 bases, the J end by 5 bases, with 13 bases between. Germline lookup yields CDR1 WNHNN and CDR2 SYGVQD (reference sequence).

This clone is a singleton in its sample. This chain joins TRBV7-3 and TRBJ2-5; a weak D match, TRBD1 (6 bases). The length of the CDR3 is 16 residues. The germline V and J ends were trimmed by 2 bases and 2 bases, with 15 bases remaining between them. Germline V gene sequence: CDR1 SGHTA, CDR2 FQGTGA. CDR3 in DNA: TGTGCCAGCAGCTTAGCAGGGGCCGCTGGTCAAGAGACCCAGTACTTC. Its protein product is CASSLAGAAGQETQYF.

This clone was found once. The chain has TRBV19 and TRBJ2-2, with 7 nucleotides matching TRBD1. The CDR3 sequence is 17 residues long. Trimming cost V 2 bases and J 0 bases; bases outside gene matches: 6. Germline CDR1 is LNHDA and CDR2 is SQIVND (reference sequence). CDR3 protein: CASSIHPTGTNTGELFF. The CDR3 nucleotides read TGTGCCAGTAGTATACACCCGACAGGGACGAACACCGGGGAGCTGTTTTTT.

The chain employs TRBV30 and TRBJ1-6; TRBD1 agrees at 8 bases. The CDR3 length is 14 residues. Germline V lookup: CDR1 GTSNPN, CDR2 SVGIG (reference sequence). Unmatched junction bases numbered 2, after V lost 0 bases and J lost 7 bases. CDR3 coding DNA: TGTGCCTGGAGTGTCGACAGGGGAAATTCACCCCTCCACTTT. It encodes CAWSVDRGNSPLHF.

The gene calls are TRBV5-1 and TRBJ1-2; D is ambiguous. V was shortened by 4 bases and J by 5 bases, with 12 bases between the two germline ends. The length of the CDR3 is 13 residues. CDR1 is SGHRS and CDR2 is YFSETQ in the germline V gene. The CDR3 here is CASSVDGVYGYTF. The CDR3, as DNA: TGCGCCAGCAGCGTGGACGGAGTATATGGCTACACCTTC.

The genes are TRBV18 and TRBJ1-3, with D perhaps matching TRBD1 (5 bases). This CDR3 is built from 15 residues. V lost 5 bases and J 4 bases, leaving 15 bases between the germline ends. Germline V gene data show CDR1 as KGHSH and CDR2 as LQKENI. CDR3 amino acids: CASSTTGTGGNTIYF. CDR3 DNA sequence: TGTGCCAGCTCAACGACCGGGACTGGAGGAAACACCATATATTTT.